This T cell receptor (beta chain) was retrieved from a study of vaccination effects on CD4 cells after COVID-19. Cultured cells yielded isolated CD4+ T cells after nine to ten days. BNT162b2 vaccine or mRNA-1273 vaccine was given to participants in two doses. Each culture had half its medium swapped for IL-2 medium on days 3 and 7. Remarks on this clone: Its antigen is currently unknown.

V was clipped by 2 bases and J by 0 bases, with 16 bases between them. This CDR3 region has 17 residues. Per the germline V gene, CDR1 is SGHAT and CDR2 is FQNNGV. Assay: immunoSEQ multiplex PCR; the TCRdb copy retains only in-frame clones and omits some. The sample lists about 45,000 clones, around 70% seen once, with about 10% in the top ten. Sequencing was performed on CD4+ T cells from PBMCs cultured without peptide, taken after COVID-19 vaccination. The receptor comes from a human donor who received a COVID-19 vaccine. This sequence joins TRBV11-2 and TRBJ2-5; no reliable D call. The CDR3 loop reads CASSLRLEKDHQETQYF. CDR3 sequence (DNA): TGTGCCAGCAGCTTAAGGCTCGAAAAAGATCACCAAGAGACCCAGTACTTC.